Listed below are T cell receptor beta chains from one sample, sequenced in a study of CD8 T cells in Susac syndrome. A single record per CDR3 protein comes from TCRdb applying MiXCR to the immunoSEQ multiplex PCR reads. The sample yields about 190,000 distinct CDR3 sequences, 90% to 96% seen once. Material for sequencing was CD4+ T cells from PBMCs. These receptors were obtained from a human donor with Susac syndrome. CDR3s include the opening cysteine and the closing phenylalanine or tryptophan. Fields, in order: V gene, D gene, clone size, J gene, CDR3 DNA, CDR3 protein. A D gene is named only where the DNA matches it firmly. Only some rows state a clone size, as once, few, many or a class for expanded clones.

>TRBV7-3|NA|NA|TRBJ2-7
TGTGCCAGCAGCTTATATCCCGGACAGCCCTACGAGCAGTACTTC
CASSLYPGQPYEQYF
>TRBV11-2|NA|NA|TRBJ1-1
TGTGCCAGCAGCTTACTGGGGCTGTACGGCTCGAACACTGAAGCTTTCTTT
CASSLLGLYGSNTEAFF
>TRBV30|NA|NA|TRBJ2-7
TGTGCCTGGAGTTTACCGGGCCCATCCTACGAGCAGTACTTC
CAWSLPGPSYEQYF
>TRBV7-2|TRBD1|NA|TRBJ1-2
TGTGCCAGCAGCTTGTCCGGGACAGGGGCGTCTGGCTACACCTTC
CASSLSGTGASGYTF
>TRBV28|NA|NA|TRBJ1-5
TGTGCCAGCAGTTTCGGGGCCTCGCGCCCCCAGCATTTT
CASSFGASRPQHF
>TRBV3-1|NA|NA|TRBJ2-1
TGCGCCAGCAGCCCAGGACTAATGATGACGCAGTTCTTC
CASSPGLMMTQFF
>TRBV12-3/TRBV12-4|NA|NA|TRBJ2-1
TGTGCCAGCAGTTTAGCTTGGGGGGGGCCCGGAAATGAGCAGTTCTTC
CASSLAWGGPGNEQFF
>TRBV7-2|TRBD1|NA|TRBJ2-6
TGTGCCAGCAGTCGGACAGGGGGCTCTGGGGCCAACGTCCTGACTTTC
CASSRTGGSGANVLTF
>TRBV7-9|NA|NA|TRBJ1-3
TGTGCCAGCAGCTTAATTGCGGATATACGAAACACCATATATTTT
CASSLIADIRNTIYF
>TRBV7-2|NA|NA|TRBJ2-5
TGTGCCAGCAGCGAGTCTTTATTGGAGACCCAGTACTTC
CASSESLLETQYF
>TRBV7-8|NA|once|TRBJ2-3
TGTGCCAGCCACTACTCGGACCCGGGACTCTACGCAGATACGCAGTATTTT
CASHYSDPGLYADTQYF
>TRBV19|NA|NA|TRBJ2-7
TGTGCCAGTAGCGTCGGGACTTACGAGCAGTACTTC
CASSVGTYEQYF
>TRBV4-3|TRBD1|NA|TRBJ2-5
TGCGCCAGCAGCCAGACAGGGACAGAGACCCAGTACTTC
CASSQTGTETQYF
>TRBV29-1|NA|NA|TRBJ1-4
TGCAGCGTTGGGGCAACTAATGAAAAACTGTTTTTT
CSVGATNEKLFF
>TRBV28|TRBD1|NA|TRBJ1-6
TGTGCCAGCACCGGGGGACAGGGTAGTTCACCCCTCCACTTT
CASTGGQGSSPLHF
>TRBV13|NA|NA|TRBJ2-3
TGTGCCAGCAGCTTAGTAATCGGCCCAGGCGCAGATACGCAGTATTTT
CASSLVIGPGADTQYF
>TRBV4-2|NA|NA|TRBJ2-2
TGTGCCAGCAGCCCTAGGGACACATTTACCGGGGAGCTGTTTTTT
CASSPRDTFTGELFF
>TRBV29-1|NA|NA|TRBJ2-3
TGCAGCGTTCCTCCCTCGGGAGATACGCAGTATTTT
CSVPPSGDTQYF
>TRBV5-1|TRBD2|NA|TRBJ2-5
TGCGCCAGCGGCGGGACTAGCGGGGTTCTTGAGACCCAGTACTTC
CASGGTSGVLETQYF
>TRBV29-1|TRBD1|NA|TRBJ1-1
TGCAGCGTCGAAGATCCCGCCTCAGGGGGCTGGAAGACTGAAGCTTTCTTT
CSVEDPASGGWKTEAFF
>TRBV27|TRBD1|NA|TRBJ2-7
TGTGCCAGCAGTTCGACAGGGACCTCTTACGAGCAGTACTTC
CASSSTGTSYEQYF
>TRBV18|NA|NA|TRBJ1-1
TGTGCCAGCTCACCACTTGGGGGTAACACTGAAGCTTTCTTT
CASSPLGGNTEAFF
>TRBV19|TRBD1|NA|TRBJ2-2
TGTGCCAGTAGTATGGGGCAGGGGGCCGGGGAGCTGTTTTTT
CASSMGQGAGELFF
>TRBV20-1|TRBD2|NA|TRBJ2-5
TGCAGTGCTAGTTTGATAGCGGGGGCCTACCAAGAGACCCAGTACTTC
CSASLIAGAYQETQYF